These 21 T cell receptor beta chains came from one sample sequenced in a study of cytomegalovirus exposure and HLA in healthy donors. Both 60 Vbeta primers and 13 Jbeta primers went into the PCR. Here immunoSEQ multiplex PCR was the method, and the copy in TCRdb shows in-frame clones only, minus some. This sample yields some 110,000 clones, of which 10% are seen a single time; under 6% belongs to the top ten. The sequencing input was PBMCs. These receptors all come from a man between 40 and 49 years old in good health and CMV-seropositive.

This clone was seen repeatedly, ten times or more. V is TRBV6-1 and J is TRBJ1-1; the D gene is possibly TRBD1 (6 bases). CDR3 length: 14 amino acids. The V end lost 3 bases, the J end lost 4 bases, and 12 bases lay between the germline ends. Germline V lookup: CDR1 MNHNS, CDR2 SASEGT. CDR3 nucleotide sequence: TGTGCCAGCAGTGAGGCGGGGGGCGGCACTGAAGCTTTCTTT. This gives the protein CASSEAGGGTEAFF.

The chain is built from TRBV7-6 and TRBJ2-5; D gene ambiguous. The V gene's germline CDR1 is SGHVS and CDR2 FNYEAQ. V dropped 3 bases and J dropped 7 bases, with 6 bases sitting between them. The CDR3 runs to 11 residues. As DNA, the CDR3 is TGTGCCAGCAGCTTCGGTATGACCCAGTACTTC. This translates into CASSFGMTQYF.

CDR3 DNA: TGTGCCAGCAGTTCCCCCAGCGGACGAGATACGCAGTATTTT. Translating gives CASSSPSGRDTQYF. This chain uses TRBV6-5 with TRBJ2-3; possibly TRBD2 for D (5 bases). The CDR3 runs 14 residues. The V gene lost 4 bases and the J gene lost 5 bases, with 13 bases spanning the gap. From germline, CDR1 is MNHEY and CDR2 SVGAGI.

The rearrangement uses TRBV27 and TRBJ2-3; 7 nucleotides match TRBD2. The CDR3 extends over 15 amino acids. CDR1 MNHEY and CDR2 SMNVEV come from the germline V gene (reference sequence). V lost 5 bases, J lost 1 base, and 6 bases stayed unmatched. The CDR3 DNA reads TGTGCCAGCAGTGCCCCTAGCGGATGCACAGATACGCAGTATTTT. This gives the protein CASSAPSGCTDTQYF.

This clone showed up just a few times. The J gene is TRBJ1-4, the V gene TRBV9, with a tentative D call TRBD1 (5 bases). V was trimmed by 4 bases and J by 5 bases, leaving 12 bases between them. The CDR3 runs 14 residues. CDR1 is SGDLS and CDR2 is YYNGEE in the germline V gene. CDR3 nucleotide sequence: TGTGCCAGCAGCCAGACAGTTCTGAATGAAAAACTGTTTTTT. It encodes CASSQTVLNEKLFF. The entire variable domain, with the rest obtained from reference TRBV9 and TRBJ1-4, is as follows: DSGVTQTPKHLITATGQRVTLRCSPRSGDLSVYWYQQSLDQGLQFLIQYYNGEERAKGNILERFSAQQFPDLHSELNLSSLELGDSALYFCASSQTVLNEKLFFGSGTQLSVL.

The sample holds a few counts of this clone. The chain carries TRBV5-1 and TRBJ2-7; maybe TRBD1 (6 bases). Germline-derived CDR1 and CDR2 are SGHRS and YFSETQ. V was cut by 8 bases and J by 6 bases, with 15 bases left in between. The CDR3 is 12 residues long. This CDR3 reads CASSGDKSEQYF. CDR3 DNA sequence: TGCGCCAGTTCAGGGGACAAGAGCGAGCAGTACTTC.

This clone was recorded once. The CDR3 spells CASSYESEQFF. DNA of the CDR3: TGTGCCAGCAGCTACGAATCTGAGCAGTTCTTC. The chain has TRBV28 and TRBJ2-1; D gene uncertain. Germline V gene sequence: CDR1 MDHEN, CDR2 SYDVKM. V shed 6 bases and J shed 9 bases, with 9 bases lying between them. The CDR3 totals 11 residues.

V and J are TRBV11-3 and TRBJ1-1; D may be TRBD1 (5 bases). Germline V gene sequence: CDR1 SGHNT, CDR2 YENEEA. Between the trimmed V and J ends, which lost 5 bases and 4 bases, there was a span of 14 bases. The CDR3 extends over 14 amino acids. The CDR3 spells CASSLGGRGTEAFF. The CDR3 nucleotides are TGTGCCAGCAGCCTCGGGGGTCGGGGCACTGAAGCTTTCTTT.

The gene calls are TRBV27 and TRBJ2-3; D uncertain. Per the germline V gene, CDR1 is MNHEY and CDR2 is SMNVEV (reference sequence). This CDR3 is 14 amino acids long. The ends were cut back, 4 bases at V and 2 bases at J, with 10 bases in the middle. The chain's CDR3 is CASSSRLYTDTQYF. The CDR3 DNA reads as TGTGCCAGCAGTTCCCGACTGTACACAGATACGCAGTATTTT.

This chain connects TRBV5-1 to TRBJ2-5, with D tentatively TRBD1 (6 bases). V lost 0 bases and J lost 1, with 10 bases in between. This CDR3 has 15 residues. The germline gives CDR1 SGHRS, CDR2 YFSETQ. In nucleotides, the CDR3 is TGCGCCAGCAGCTTGGAGGGGACAAGCCAAGAGACCCAGTACTTC. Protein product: CASSLEGTSQETQYF.

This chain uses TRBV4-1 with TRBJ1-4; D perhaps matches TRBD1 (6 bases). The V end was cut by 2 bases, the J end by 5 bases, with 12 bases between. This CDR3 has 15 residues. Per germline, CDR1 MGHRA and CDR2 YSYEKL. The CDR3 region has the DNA TGCGCCAGCAGCCAACCGAACAGGGCAAATGAAAAACTGTTTTTT. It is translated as CASSQPNRANEKLFF.

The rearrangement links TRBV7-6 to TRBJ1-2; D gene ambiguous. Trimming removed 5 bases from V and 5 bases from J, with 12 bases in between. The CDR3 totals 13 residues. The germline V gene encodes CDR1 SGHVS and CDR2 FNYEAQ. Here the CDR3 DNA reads TGTGCCAGCAGCCCCACAGACGGATATGGCTACACCTTC. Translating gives CASSPTDGYGYTF.

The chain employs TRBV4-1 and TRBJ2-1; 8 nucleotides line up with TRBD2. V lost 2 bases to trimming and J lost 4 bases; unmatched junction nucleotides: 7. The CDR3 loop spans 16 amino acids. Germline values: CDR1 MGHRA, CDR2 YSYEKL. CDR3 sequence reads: CASSQTGTREYNEQFF. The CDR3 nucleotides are TGCGCCAGCAGCCAAACCGGGACTAGGGAATACAATGAGCAGTTCTTC.

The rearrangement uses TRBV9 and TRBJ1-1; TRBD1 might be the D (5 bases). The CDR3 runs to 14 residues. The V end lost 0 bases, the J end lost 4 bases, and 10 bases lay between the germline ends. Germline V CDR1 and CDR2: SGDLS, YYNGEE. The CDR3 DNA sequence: TGTGCCAGCAGCGTAGGGGGCCGAGGCACTGAAGCTTTCTTT. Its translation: CASSVGGRGTEAFF.

The CDR3 DNA reads as TGCGCCGTACAGGGGGCAAGGGGCTACACCTTC. Translating gives CAVQGARGYTF. The chain links TRBV20-1 to TRBJ1-2; 9 bases are shared with TRBD1. Germline V gives CDR1 DFQATT, CDR2 SNEGSKA (reference sequence). The CDR3 has 11 residues.

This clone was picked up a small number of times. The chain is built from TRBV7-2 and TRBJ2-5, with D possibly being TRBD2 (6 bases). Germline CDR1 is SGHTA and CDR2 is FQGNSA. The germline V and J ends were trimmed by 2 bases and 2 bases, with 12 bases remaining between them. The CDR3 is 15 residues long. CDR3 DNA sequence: TGTGCCAGCAGCTTATTATGGGACTTTCAAGAGACCCAGTACTTC. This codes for CASSLLWDFQETQYF.

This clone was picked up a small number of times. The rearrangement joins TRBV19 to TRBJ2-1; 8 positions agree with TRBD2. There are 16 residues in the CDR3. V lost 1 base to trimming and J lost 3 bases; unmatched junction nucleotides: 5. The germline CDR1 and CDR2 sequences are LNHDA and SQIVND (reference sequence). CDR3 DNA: TGTGCCAGTAGTATAGTAGGACTAGCATTCTACAATGAGCAGTTCTTC. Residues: CASSIVGLAFYNEQFF.

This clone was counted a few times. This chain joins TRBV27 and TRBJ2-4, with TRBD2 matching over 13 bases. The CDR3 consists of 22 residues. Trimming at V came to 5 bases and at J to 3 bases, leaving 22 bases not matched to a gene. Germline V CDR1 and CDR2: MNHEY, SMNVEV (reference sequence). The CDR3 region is CASSTPGSTGTSGKGGKNIQYF. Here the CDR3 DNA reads TGTGCCAGCAGTACCCCGGGGTCTACGGGGACTAGCGGGAAAGGTGGCAAAAACATTCAGTACTTC.

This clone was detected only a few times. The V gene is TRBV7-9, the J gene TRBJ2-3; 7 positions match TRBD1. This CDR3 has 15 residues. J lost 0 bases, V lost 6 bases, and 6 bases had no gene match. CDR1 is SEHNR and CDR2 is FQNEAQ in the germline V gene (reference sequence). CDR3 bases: TGTGCCAGCAGTCGAGGGGGCGGGAGCACAGATACGCAGTATTTT. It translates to CASSRGGGSTDTQYF.

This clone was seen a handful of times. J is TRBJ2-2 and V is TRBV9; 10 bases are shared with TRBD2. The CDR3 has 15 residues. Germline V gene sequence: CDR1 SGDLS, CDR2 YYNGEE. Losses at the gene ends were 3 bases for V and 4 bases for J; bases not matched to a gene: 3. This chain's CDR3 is CASSAGTSVTGELFF. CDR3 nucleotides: TGTGCCAGCAGCGCCGGGACTAGCGTCACCGGGGAGCTGTTTTTT.

The CDR3 sequence: CASSRWEPPRLDIQYF. CDR3 bases: TGTGCCAGCAGCCGGTGGGAGCCCCCTCGCCTTGACATTCAGTACTTC. The J gene is TRBJ2-4, the V gene TRBV7-9; D may be TRBD2 (5 bases). CDR1 is SEHNR, CDR2 FQNEAQ, per germline (reference sequence). V shed 5 bases and J shed 8 bases, with 22 bases lying between them. The CDR3 is 16 residues long. The full variable domain, rest sourced from reference TRBV7-9 and TRBJ2-4, is DTGVSQNPRHKITKRGQNVTFRCDPISEHNRLYWYRQTLGQGPEFLTYFQNEAQLEKSRLLSDRFSAERPKGSFSTLEIQRTEQGDSAMYLCASSRWEPPRLDIQYFGAGTRLSVL.